Included here is one T cell receptor (beta chain) sequence, with context. The antigen remains undetermined. On the day of bone marrow donation, the related graft donor provided peripheral blood. Some clones are missing from TCRdb's copy, which holds only in-frame ones; the method was immunoSEQ multiplex PCR. The table lists 66,000 or so clones, around 95% of them singletons. Germline CDR1 and CDR2: LNHNV and YYDKDF (reference sequence). This CDR3 is built from 17 residues. With 2 bases clipped from V and 0 bases from J, the junction kept 6 bases outside the gene matches. This specimen comes from a study of T cells after posttransplantation cyclophosphamide. The study, taken as a whole, reports: After PTCy, TRB diversity resembled that of CNI/methotrexate controls. Blood and skin or GI T cell repertoires showed limited TRB overlap. Donor CD8+ memory clones often dominated recipient blood repertoires at later times.

The gene calls are TRBV15 and TRBJ1-3, with 8 bases matching TRBD1. The TCR comes from a woman younger than 45 in good health and a related stem cell transplant donor. The sequenced sample consisted of PBMCs. CDR3 region: CATSRNPTGVSGNTIYF. The CDR3 DNA reads TGTGCCACCAGCAGAAACCCGACAGGGGTCTCTGGAAACACCATATATTTT.